This T cell receptor beta chain was observed in a study of blood T cell repertoires in COVID-19. Unmatched junction bases numbered 5, after V lost 7 bases and J lost 1 base. CDR3 length: 16 residues. Germline CDR1 is SGHNT and CDR2 is YYREEE (reference sequence). Sequenced by immunoSEQ multiplex PCR; TCRdb stores in-frame clones only, minus some. Of some 40,000 clones listed, about nine tenths were seen once; the top ten hold about 5.5%. V usage is TRBV5-4 and J usage is TRBJ2-5; 15 nucleotides agree with TRBD2. The material sequenced was peripheral blood. This TCR derives from a woman older than 75 with acute or convalescent COVID-19. CDR3 DNA: TGTGCCAGCTCCTGGACTAGCGGGGGGGTCCAAGAGACCCAGTACTTC. The encoded protein is CASSWTSGGVQETQYF.